This T cell receptor (beta chain) emerged from a study of cytomegalovirus exposure and HLA in healthy donors. Germline V CDR1 and CDR2: SGHRS, YFSETQ. Between the trimmed V and J ends, which lost 0 bases and 0 bases, there was a span of 7 bases. The CDR3 extends over 15 amino acids. PCR was performed using 60 Vbeta and 13 Jbeta primers. Profiled with immunoSEQ multiplex PCR; TCRdb holds only in-frame clones, not every one. This table has 40,000 to 55,000 clones, less than 75% appearing once. Study observations and caveats: After further analysis at a later stage, around 17,000 TCR beta sequences were associated with HLA alleles at 0.05 false discovery rate. A highly shared variant cluster was judged a likely technical artifact. In a later analysis, TCR beta V- and J-gene trimming was associated with a missense DCLRE1C variant.

Concerning this clone: The antigen remains undetermined.

The material sequenced was PBMCs. This receptor was taken from a man between 60 and 75 years old in good health and CMV-seropositive. This rearrangement joins TRBV5-1 to TRBJ1-3; D not resolved. Written as DNA, the CDR3 is TGCGCCAGCAGCTTGGATGGAGACTCTGGAAACACCATATATTTT. Amino acid sequence: CASSLDGDSGNTIYF. The full variable domain, completed using reference TRBV5-1 and TRBJ1-3, is KAGVTQTPRYLIKTRGQQVTLSCSPISGHRSVSWYQQTPGQGLQFLFEYFSETQRNKGNFPGRFSGRQFSNSRSEMNVSTLELGDSALYLCASSLDGDSGNTIYFGEGSWLTVV.